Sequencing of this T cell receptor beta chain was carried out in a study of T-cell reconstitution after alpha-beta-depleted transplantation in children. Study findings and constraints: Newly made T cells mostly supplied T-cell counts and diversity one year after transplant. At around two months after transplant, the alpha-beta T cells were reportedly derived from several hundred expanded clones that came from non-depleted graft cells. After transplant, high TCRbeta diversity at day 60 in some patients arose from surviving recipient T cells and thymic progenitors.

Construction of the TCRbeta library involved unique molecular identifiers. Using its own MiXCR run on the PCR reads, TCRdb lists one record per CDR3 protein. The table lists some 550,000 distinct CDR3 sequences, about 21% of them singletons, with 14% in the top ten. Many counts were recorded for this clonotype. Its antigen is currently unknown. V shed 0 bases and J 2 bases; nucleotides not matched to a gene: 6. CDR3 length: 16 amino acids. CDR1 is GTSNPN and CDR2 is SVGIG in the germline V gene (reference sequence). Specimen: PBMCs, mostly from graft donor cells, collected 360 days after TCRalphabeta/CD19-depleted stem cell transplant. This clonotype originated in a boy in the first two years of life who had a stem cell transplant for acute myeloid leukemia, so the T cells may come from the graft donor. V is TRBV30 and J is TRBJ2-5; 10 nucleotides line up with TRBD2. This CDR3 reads CAWSVALAGVQETQYF. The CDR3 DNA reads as TGTGCCTGGAGTGTCGCGCTAGCGGGAGTTCAAGAGACCCAGTACTTC.